Shown below are 5 T cell receptor beta chains from a single sample sequenced in a study of blood T cells in healthy people across ages. Primed by a sample-barcoded 5' primer and a J-beta primer mix, a second PCR proceeded for roughly 6 to 12 cycles. Using its own MiXCR run on the 5' RACE reads, TCRdb lists one record per CDR3 protein. The sample lists 780,000 or so distinct CDR3 sequences; 56% were seen once. The sequenced sample consisted of blood. These receptors all stem from a man aged 35 to 55 in good health.

This clonotype has only a few counts. J is TRBJ2-5 and V is TRBV14; D tentatively reads TRBD1 or TRBD2 (5 bases each). The DNA matches TRBJ2-1 better at its end, which makes the J call doubtful. Germline CDR1 is SGHDN and CDR2 is FVKESK. The CDR3 is 14 amino acids. CDR3 loop: CASSQATGAETQFF. The CDR3 nucleotides are TGTGCCAGCAGCCAAGCAACCGGGGCCGAGACCCAGTTCTTC.

The chain has TRBV7-2 and TRBJ2-1; TRBD1 matches at 11 bases. Germline-derived CDR1 and CDR2 are SGHTA and FQGNSA. The CDR3 totals 15 residues. Trimming took 1 base from V and 8 from J; bases not matched to a gene: 4. The CDR3 nucleotides read TGTGCCAGCAGCTTAGAAGGGACAGGGGGTCATGAGCAGTTCTTC. Its translation: CASSLEGTGGHEQFF.

The CDR3 bases are TGTGCCAGCAGCCCAGTCCTCCATGAGCAGTTCTTC. Amino acid sequence: CASSPVLHEQFF. The chain carries TRBV7-2 and TRBJ2-1, with D uncertain. CDR3 length equals 12 residues. V was pared by 5 bases and J by 8 bases, with 10 bases between. CDR1 is SGHTA, CDR2 FQGNSA, per germline. Full variable domain (outside the CDR3, taken from reference TRBV7-2 and TRBJ2-1): GAGVSQSPSNKVTEKGKDVELRCDPISGHTALYWYRQSLGQGLEFLIYFQGNSAPDKSGLPSDRFSAERTGGSVSTLTIQRTQQEDSAVYLCASSPVLHEQFFGPGTRLTVL.

This chain connects TRBV2 to TRBJ2-5; 7 bases fit TRBD2. This CDR3 contains 14 residues. Per the germline V gene, CDR1 is SNHLY and CDR2 is FYNNEI. V shed 8 bases, J shed 2 bases, and the junction held 8 bases outside the gene matches. The CDR3: CASLQASGQETQYF. CDR3 DNA sequence: TGTGCCAGCCTTCAAGCTAGCGGACAAGAGACCCAGTACTTC.

Turning to this clonotype: A clone one base away is much larger, so this may be a read error. The chain employs TRBV5-1 and TRBJ2-1, with D tentatively TRBD1 (5 bases). The CDR3 length is 16 residues. From germline, CDR1 is SGHRS and CDR2 YFSETQ. As DNA, the CDR3 is TGCGCCACCAGCTTGGGTTTCACAGGCGTCTACAATGAGCAGTTCTTC. It translates to CATSLGFTGVYNEQFF.